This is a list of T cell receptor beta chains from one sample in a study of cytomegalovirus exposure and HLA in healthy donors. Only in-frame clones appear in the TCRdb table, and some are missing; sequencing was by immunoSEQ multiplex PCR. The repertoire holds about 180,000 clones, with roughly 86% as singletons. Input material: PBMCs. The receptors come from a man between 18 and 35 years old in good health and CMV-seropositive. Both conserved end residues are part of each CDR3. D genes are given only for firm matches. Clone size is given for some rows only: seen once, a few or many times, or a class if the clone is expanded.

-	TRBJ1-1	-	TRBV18	TGTGCCAGCTCACCAGGCATGAACACTGAAGCTTTCTTT	CASSPGMNTEAFF
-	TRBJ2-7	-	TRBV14	TGTGCCAGCAGCCAAGGCAGGGCGTACGAGCAGTACTTC	CASSQGRAYEQYF
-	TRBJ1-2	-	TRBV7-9	TGTGCCAGCAGCTTGATCGGGCGGGACTATGGCTACACCTTC	CASSLIGRDYGYTF
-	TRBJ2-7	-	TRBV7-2	TGTGCCAGCAGCCGCGGACAGCCCTACGAGCAGTACTTC	CASSRGQPYEQYF
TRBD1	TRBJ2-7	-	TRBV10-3	TGTGCCATCAGTCCCGGACAGGGGGCTTACGAGCAGTACTTC	CAISPGQGAYEQYF
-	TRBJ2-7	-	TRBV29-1	TGCAGCGTTGACGCGTCGCCCTACGACGAGCAGTACTTC	CSVDASPYDEQYF
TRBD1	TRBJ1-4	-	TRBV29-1	TGCAGCGTTGAACTACGGGACAGGGGTGAAAAACTGTTTTTT	CSVELRDRGEKLFF
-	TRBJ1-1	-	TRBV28	TGTGCCAGCAGCACGGACACGAACACTGAAGCTTTCTTT	CASSTDTNTEAFF
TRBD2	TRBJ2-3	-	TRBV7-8	TGTGCCAGCAGCCACCAGCGGGGGGTCACAGATACGCAGTATTTT	CASSHQRGVTDTQYF
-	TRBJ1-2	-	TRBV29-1	TGCAGCGGTGGGAGTTGGGGCTATGGCTACACCTTC	CSGGSWGYGYTF
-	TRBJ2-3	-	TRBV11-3	TGTGCCAGCAGCCGGACTTCCACAGATACGCAGTATTTT	CASSRTSTDTQYF
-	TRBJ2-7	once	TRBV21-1	TGTGCCAGCAGCAAAGCGCGGCGCGGGCCTCTCTACGAGCAGTACTTC	CASSKARRGPLYEQYF
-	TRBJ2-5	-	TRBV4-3	TGCGCCAGCAGCCAAGAAGGGGCGGAGACCCAGTACTTC	CASSQEGAETQYF
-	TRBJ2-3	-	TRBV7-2	TGTGCCAGCAGCTTTCAAATACGGGGCACAGATACGCAGTATTTT	CASSFQIRGTDTQYF
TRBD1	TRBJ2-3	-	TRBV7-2	TGTGCCAGCAGCTTCGACAGGGCAGATACGCAGTATTTT	CASSFDRADTQYF
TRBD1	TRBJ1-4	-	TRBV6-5	TGTGCCAGCAGTCGGGACAGGTTTAGTGAAAAACTGTTTTTT	CASSRDRFSEKLFF
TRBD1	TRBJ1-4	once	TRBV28	TGTGCCAGCAGTCCCACACAGGGGGACTCTGAAAAACTGTTTTTT	CASSPTQGDSEKLFF
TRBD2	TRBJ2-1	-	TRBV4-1	TGCGCCAGCAGCCAAGTATTAAGGGGCGGGAGTCGCACCTACAATGAGCAGTTCTTC	CASSQVLRGGSRTYNEQFF
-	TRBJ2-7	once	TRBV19	TGTGCCAGTAGTAACCAGGGTCTCTCCTACGAGCAGTACTTC	CASSNQGLSYEQYF
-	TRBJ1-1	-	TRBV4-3	TGCGCCAGCAGCCAAGATCCAAACACTGAAGCTTTCTTT	CASSQDPNTEAFF
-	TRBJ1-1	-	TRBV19	TGTGCCAGTAGTATAAATCCTCGAGGTCACACTGAAGCTTTCTTT	CASSINPRGHTEAFF
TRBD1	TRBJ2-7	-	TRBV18	TGTGCCAGCTCACCGGGACAGGGGGCCGAGCAGTACTTC	CASSPGQGAEQYF
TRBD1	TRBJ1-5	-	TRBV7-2	TGTGCCAGCAGCTCACAGGGGGTCGGGGAGCCCCAGCATTTT	CASSSQGVGEPQHF
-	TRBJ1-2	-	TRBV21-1	TGTGCCAGCAGCAGAGGGACTGCCTATGGCTACACCTTC	CASSRGTAYGYTF
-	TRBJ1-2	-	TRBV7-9	TGTGCCAGCAGCCAAACTCTCTTC	CASSQTLF
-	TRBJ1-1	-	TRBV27	TGTGCCAGCAGTTTAAACCCCCCCCGACTGCGGAGTGGACTGTCTACTGAAGCTTTCTTT	CASSLNPPRLRSGLSTEAFF
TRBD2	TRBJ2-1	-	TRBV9	TGTGCCAGCAGCGTAGGGTCTAGCGGGAGTAACAATGAGCAGTTCTTC	CASSVGSSGSNNEQFF
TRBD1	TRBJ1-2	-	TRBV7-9	TGTGCCAGCAGCCTGACAGGGGGGTATGGCTACACCTTC	CASSLTGGYGYTF
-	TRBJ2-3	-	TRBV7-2	TGTGCCAGCAGCCCCGGGAGCACAGATACGCAGTATTTT	CASSPGSTDTQYF
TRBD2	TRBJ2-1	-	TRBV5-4	TGTGCCAGCAGCCCTAGCGGGAGGGCCCCCAATGAGCAGTTCTTC	CASSPSGRAPNEQFF
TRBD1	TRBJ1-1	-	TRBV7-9	TGTGCCAGCAGCTTTGACAGGGGTCCTACTGAAGCTTTCTTT	CASSFDRGPTEAFF
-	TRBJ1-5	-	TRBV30	TGTGCCTGGAGTTCTGGGAGAGATCAGCCCCAGCATTTT	CAWSSGRDQPQHF
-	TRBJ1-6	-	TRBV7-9	TGTGCCAGCAGCTTAGTCGGGAATTCACCCCTCCACTTT	CASSLVGNSPLHF
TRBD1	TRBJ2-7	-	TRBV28	TGTGCCAGCAGTTTCCGGGACAGCAGCTACGAGCAGTACTTC	CASSFRDSSYEQYF
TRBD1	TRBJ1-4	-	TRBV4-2	TGTGCCAGCAGCCAAAAAGGACAGGGGGCCTATGAAAAACTGTTTTTT	CASSQKGQGAYEKLFF
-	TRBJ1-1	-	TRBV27	TGTGCCAGCAGATTGTCGGGGGGGACTGAAGCTTTCTTT	CASRLSGGTEAFF
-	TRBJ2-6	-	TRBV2	TGTGCCAGCAGTGCGGTAAGCGTGAGCTCTGGGGCCAACGTCCTGACTTTC	CASSAVSVSSGANVLTF
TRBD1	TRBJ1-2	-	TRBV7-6	TGTGCCAGCAGCCCGGGACAGGAACTCGGCTACACCTTC	CASSPGQELGYTF
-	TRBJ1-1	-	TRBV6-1	TGTGCCAGCATTAGCAGGGGTTCTGCTGAAGCTTTCTTT	CASISRGSAEAFF
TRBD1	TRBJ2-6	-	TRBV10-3	TGTGCCATCAGTGAACGGACAGGGGCCGGGGCCAACGTCCTGACTTTC	CAISERTGAGANVLTF
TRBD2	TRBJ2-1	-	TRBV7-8	TGTGCCAGCAGCCCAAACGGGGGGGATGAGCAGTTCTTC	CASSPNGGDEQFF
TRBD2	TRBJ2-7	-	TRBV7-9	TGTGCCAGCAGCCCATCCCCCGGGACTAGCGGCTTCCTTGAGCAGTACTTC	CASSPSPGTSGFLEQYF
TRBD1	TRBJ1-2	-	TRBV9	TGTGCCAGCAGCGGGACAGGAGGCGGCTACACCTTC	CASSGTGGGYTF
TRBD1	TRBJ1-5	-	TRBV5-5	TGTGCCAGCAGCTCGGGACAGAGCAATCAGCCCCAGCATTTT	CASSSGQSNQPQHF
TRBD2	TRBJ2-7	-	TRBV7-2	TGTGCCAGCAGCTTAGGTACTAGCGGATCCTACGAGCAGTACTTC	CASSLGTSGSYEQYF
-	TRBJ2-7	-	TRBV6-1	TGTGCCAGCAGTGACACGGGAAAATACGAGCAGTACTTC	CASSDTGKYEQYF
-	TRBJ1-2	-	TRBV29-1	TGCAGCGTAACTCGTGACAGAAACTATGGCTACACCTTC	CSVTRDRNYGYTF
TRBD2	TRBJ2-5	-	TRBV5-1	TGCGCCAGCAGAACGGGGGCTAGCGGGGCCCCGGGGGAGACCCAGTACTTC	CASRTGASGAPGETQYF